The text below deals with one T cell receptor (beta chain). The CDR3 is 13 amino acids. Germline V gene sequence: CDR1 SEHNR, CDR2 FQNEAQ (reference sequence). V was pared by 3 bases and J by 10 bases, with 15 bases between. Only in-frame clones appear in the TCRdb table, and some are missing; sequencing was by immunoSEQ multiplex PCR. The sample consists of 90,000 to 100,000 clones, around nine tenths of them appearing once. The source of the sample is a study of T cell responses to AZD1222 COVID-19 vaccine. On the study more broadly: Investigators merged groups given second doses at roughly 4 or roughly 12 weeks.

The clonotype originates from an adult in good health. The rearrangement uses TRBV7-9 and TRBJ1-2, with D maybe TRBD1 (5 bases). The specimen comprised peripheral blood, sampled on day 0 of AZD1222 vaccination. The CDR3 spells CASSFQGGPVYTF. As DNA, the CDR3 is TGTGCCAGCAGCTTCCAGGGCGGTCCGGTCTACACCTTC.